This T cell receptor (beta chain) appears in the sequencing data of a study of shared clonotypes between healthy human individuals. This clone was recorded once. The antigen is not known. It differs at one base from a far larger clone, so likely a read error. At the DNA level, this CDR3 is encoded by other sequences in the same sample as well. Notes on the study in general: Several donors showed sharing of approximately 5% of naive CD4 clonotypes.

TCRdb's copy holds only in-frame clones and misses some; the assay was immunoSEQ multiplex PCR. Counted here are hundreds of thousands of clones, 55% to 85% occurring once; the ten biggest clones make up 1.5% to 2%. Germline V lookup: CDR1 SGHAT, CDR2 FQNNGV. The ends were cut back, 5 bases at V and 2 bases at J, with 3 bases in the middle. This CDR3 has 11 amino acids. Free of recent acute infections or vaccinations, the donors were healthy HIV-negative adults. The chain is built from TRBV11-2 and TRBJ1-1; D not certain. Material for sequencing was memory CD4+ T cells sorted from blood. The subset denotes: CD45RA-negative fraction. The clonotype was recovered from a woman in her 30s in good health. The CDR3 spells CASSLNTEAFF. Written as DNA, the CDR3 is TGTGCCAGCAGCCTCAACACTGAAGCTTTCTTT. The variable domain in full, completed from reference TRBV11-2 and TRBJ1-1, reads EAGVAQSPRYKIIEKRQSVAFWCNPISGHATLYWYQQILGQGPKLLIQFQNNGVVDDSQLPKDRFSAERLKGVDSTLKIQPAKLEDSAVYLCASSLNTEAFFGQGTRLTVV.